These 19 T cell receptor beta chains were all obtained from the same sample, sequenced in a study of OX40 agonist ivuxolimab in advanced cancers. Clones were sequenced by immunoSEQ multiplex PCR, and TCRdb holds only the in-frame ones, with some missing. In the table there are tens of thousands of clones, approximately 89% of which are singletons. This material consisted of CD4+ or CD8+ T cells sorted from blood, taken in a trial of the OX40 agonist ivuxolimab. These receptors were taken from an adult with an advanced solid tumor such as melanoma, head and neck, liver or kidney cancer.

On this clone itself: The same CDR3 also results from other DNA sequences found in this sample. The V and J genes are TRBV19 and TRBJ2-1; 8 bases are shared with TRBD1. The V segment lost 2 bases and the J segment 4 bases; nucleotides outside the gene matches: 4. CDR3 length equals 15 residues. Germline CDR1 and CDR2: LNHDA and SQIVND (reference sequence). CDR3 in amino acids: CASSITGTGYNEQFF. The CDR3 DNA reads as TGTGCCAGTAGTATAACTGGGACAGGATACAATGAGCAGTTCTTC.

The CDR3 region is CASSLVAGSSGANVLTF. The CDR3 bases are TGTGCCAGCAGCTTAGTCGCGGGGAGCTCTGGGGCCAACGTCCTGACTTTC. This rearrangement joins TRBV7-9 to TRBJ2-6; D perhaps matches TRBD2 (6 bases). Trimming removed 1 base at V and 0 bases at J, with 10 bases between. Germline V lookup: CDR1 SEHNR, CDR2 FQNEAQ (reference sequence). The CDR3 loop spans 17 amino acids.

V gene TRBV25-1 combines with J gene TRBJ2-1; a possible D gene is TRBD2 (5 bases). Trimming took 3 bases from V and 4 from J, leaving 13 bases between them. The germline gives CDR1 MGHDK, CDR2 SYGVNS. This CDR3 contains 15 residues. The CDR3 loop is CASSDWERTYNEQFF. CDR3 DNA: TGTGCCAGCAGTGATTGGGAGCGGACTTACAATGAGCAGTTCTTC.

This chain uses TRBV5-1 with TRBJ1-5; TRBD1 might be the D (6 bases). This CDR3 region has 15 residues. Germline V CDR1 and CDR2: SGHRS, YFSETQ. V was pared by 1 base and J by 4 bases, with 12 bases between. DNA for the CDR3: TGCGCCAGCAGCTTGTTGGGAGGGGGGAATCAGCCCCAGCATTTT. It encodes CASSLLGGGNQPQHF.

The V call is TRBV10-3, the J call TRBJ2-5; D is unresolved. Trimming took off 3 bases at V and 5 bases at J, with 19 bases between the two ends. Germline CDR1 reads ENHRY; CDR2 reads SYGVKD. The CDR3 spans 16 residues. CDR3 in amino acids: CAISDSPTLESETQYF. CDR3 DNA: TGTGCCATCAGTGACTCCCCCACGCTAGAGTCGGAGACCCAGTACTTC.

The V and J genes are TRBV4-1 and TRBJ1-5, with 8 bases that match TRBD1. J gave up 3 bases and V 0 bases, and 13 bases lay outside the gene matches. The CDR3 is made up of 19 amino acids. Germline CDR1 reads MGHRA; CDR2 reads YSYEKL. The CDR3 DNA reads TGCGCCAGCAGCCAAGAATTCGGCAGGGGGCCGACTTTCAATCAGCCCCAGCATTTT. Translating it yields CASSQEFGRGPTFNQPQHF.

V and J are TRBV10-3 and TRBJ1-4; D gene ambiguous. The germline CDR1 and CDR2 sequences are ENHRY and SYGVKD. The CDR3 has 15 amino acids. V lost 2 bases to trimming and J lost 10 bases, with 17 bases between them. In nucleotides, the CDR3 is TGTGCCATCAGTGAGGGATTGTCTGTCTTGGGAAAACTGTTTTTT. As protein: CAISEGLSVLGKLFF.

This clone was counted a single time. The chain joins TRBV9 to TRBJ1-1, with TRBD1 as a possible D gene (5 bases). Germline CDR1 is SGDLS and CDR2 is YYNGEE. The CDR3 consists of 14 residues. V gave up 4 bases and J gave up 8 bases, with 18 bases separating them. The CDR3 nucleotides are TGTGCCAGCAGCCCCAAACAGGCCTACGCCGAAGCTTTCTTT. Translated: CASSPKQAYAEAFF. Full variable domain (outside the CDR3, taken from reference TRBV9 and TRBJ1-1): DSGVTQTPKHLITATGQRVTLRCSPRSGDLSVYWYQQSLDQGLQFLIQYYNGEERAKGNILERFSAQQFPDLHSELNLSSLELGDSALYFCASSPKQAYAEAFFGQGTRLTVV.

This chain links TRBV28 with TRBJ1-1; unclear D gene. This CDR3 region has 16 residues. Germline CDR1 MDHEN, CDR2 SYDVKM. Deletions cut 5 bases from V and 0 bases from J, with 16 bases between. This CDR3 is CASSLPGLIMNTEAFF. The CDR3 DNA is TGTGCCAGCAGTCTCCCCGGACTCATCATGAACACTGAAGCTTTCTTT.

This chain uses TRBV9 with TRBJ2-1; no reliable D call. This CDR3 is built from 16 residues. The ends were cut back, 1 base at V and 9 bases at J, with 20 bases in the middle. Germline loops: CDR1 SGDLS, CDR2 YYNGEE. Written as DNA, the CDR3 is TGTGCCAGCAGCGTAAGGCACAACCCCGTCAGTAGTGAGCAGTTCTTC. Its translation is CASSVRHNPVSSEQFF.

CDR3 residues: CASSLGGDPRETQYF. CDR3 in DNA: TGCGCCAGCAGCTTGGGGGGAGACCCAAGGGAGACCCAGTACTTC. This chain connects TRBV5-1 to TRBJ2-5, with D possibly matching TRBD2 (5 bases). CDR3 length equals 15 residues. With 0 bases removed from V and 5 bases from J, the gap between germline ends came to 14 bases. Germline assignment: CDR1 SGHRS and CDR2 YFSETQ. The full variable domain, completed using reference TRBV5-1 and TRBJ2-5, is KAGVTQTPRYLIKTRGQQVTLSCSPISGHRSVSWYQQTPGQGLQFLFEYFSETQRNKGNFPGRFSGRQFSNSRSEMNVSTLELGDSALYLCASSLGGDPRETQYFGPGTRLLVL.

The chain joins TRBV6-5 to TRBJ1-2; D may be TRBD1 (5 bases). CDR1 and CDR2 (germline): MNHEY, SVGAGI. V was trimmed by 0 bases and J by 6 bases, leaving 17 bases between them. The CDR3 has 16 amino acids. This CDR3 reads CASSYSWGGQSDGYTF. The DNA of the CDR3 is TGTGCCAGCAGTTACTCGTGGGGGGGTCAGTCGGATGGCTACACCTTC.

Only a few counts were recorded for this clone. The CDR3 loop is CASTPLGAFTEAFF. The CDR3 bases are TGTGCCAGCACCCCACTTGGGGCTTTCACTGAAGCTTTCTTT. The chain carries TRBV7-2 and TRBJ1-1; D perhaps matches TRBD1 (5 bases). The CDR3 is 14 residues long. Germline assignment: CDR1 SGHTA and CDR2 FQGNSA. With 7 bases removed from V and 4 bases from J, the gap between germline ends came to 16 bases.

This chain links TRBV9 with TRBJ2-5; D uncertain. Germline assignment: CDR1 SGDLS and CDR2 YYNGEE. This CDR3 is built from 12 residues. Trimming stripped 3 bases from V and 5 bases from J, with 8 bases between. The CDR3 nucleotides are TGTGCCAGCAGCGGTCCCGGGGAGACCCAGTACTTC. Translated, it gives CASSGPGETQYF.

V and J are TRBV5-4 and TRBJ2-7; D is perhaps TRBD2 (5 bases). Trimming removed 2 bases from V and 3 bases from J, with 15 bases in between. Looked up from germline, CDR1 is SGHNT and CDR2 is YYREEE (reference sequence). CDR3 length equals 15 residues. This CDR3 is CASSLDLNRDYEQYF. The CDR3 DNA is TGTGCCAGCAGCTTAGACCTCAACCGGGACTACGAGCAGTACTTC.

This clone was counted between two and nine times. The genes are TRBV30 and TRBJ1-2, with 7 bases matching TRBD1. With V trimmed by 2 bases and J by 6 bases, 9 bases remained unmatched. Germline V lookup: CDR1 GTSNPN, CDR2 SVGIG (reference sequence). CDR3 length equals 14 residues. CDR3 sequence (DNA): TGTGCCTGGAGTCTCCTAGGACAGGTCAATGGCTACACCTTC. Protein: CAWSLLGQVNGYTF. Filled out from reference TRBV30 and TRBJ1-2, the complete variable domain reads SQTIHQWPATLVQPVGSPLSLECTVEGTSNPNLYWYRQAAGRGLQLLFYSVGIGQISSEVPQNLSASRPQDRQFILSSKKLLLSDSGFYLCAWSLLGQVNGYTFGSGTRLTVV.

V is TRBV7-6 and J is TRBJ1-2; D not certain. The CDR3 sequence is 12 residues long. Germline V CDR1 and CDR2: SGHVS, FNYEAQ. Trimming cost V 0 bases and J 6 bases, with 5 bases left between them. CDR3 in DNA: TGTGCCAGCAGCTTAGCAGGGAATGGCTACACCTTC. Amino acid sequence: CASSLAGNGYTF.

The genes are TRBV30 and TRBJ1-3, with D hard to call. V lost 0 bases to trimming and J lost 4 bases, with 10 bases between them. The germline CDR1 and CDR2 sequences are GTSNPN and SVGIG (reference sequence). The CDR3 loop spans 14 amino acids. The CDR3: CAWSVGSAGNTIYF. The DNA for the CDR3 is TGTGCCTGGAGTGTGGGATCAGCAGGAAACACCATATATTTT.

The V gene is TRBV5-1, the J gene TRBJ1-3, with D possibly matching TRBD1 (5 bases). Germline V CDR1 and CDR2: SGHRS, YFSETQ. The CDR3 sequence is 14 residues long. V lost 0 bases and J 1 base, leaving 5 bases between the germline ends. CDR3 residues: CASSLGQSGNTIYF. The CDR3 DNA reads TGCGCCAGCAGCTTGGGACAGTCTGGAAACACCATATATTTT.